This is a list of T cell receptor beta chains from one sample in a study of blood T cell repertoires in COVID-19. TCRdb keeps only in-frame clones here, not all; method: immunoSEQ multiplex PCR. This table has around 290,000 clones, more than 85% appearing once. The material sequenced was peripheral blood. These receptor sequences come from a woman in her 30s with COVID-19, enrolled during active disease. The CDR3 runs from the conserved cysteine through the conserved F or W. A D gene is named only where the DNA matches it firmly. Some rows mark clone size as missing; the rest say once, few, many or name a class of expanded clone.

CASGKGSTGINEKLFF | TGTGCCAGCGGAAAGGGTTCGACAGGGATTAATGAAAAACTGTTTTTT | TRBV19 | TRBD1 | NA | TRBJ1-4
CASSLAGTNTDTQYF | TGCGCCAGCAGCTTGGCCGGGACTAATACAGATACGCAGTATTTT | TRBV5-1 | TRBD2 | NA | TRBJ2-3
CASSSPGLGHNEQFF | TGTGCCAGCAGCTCCCCGGGACTAGGCCATAATGAGCAGTTCTTC | TRBV11-2 | TRBD2 | NA | TRBJ2-1
CASSFSGDTGELFF | TGTGCCAGCAGCTTTTCAGGGGATACCGGGGAGCTGTTTTTT | TRBV7-6 | NA | NA | TRBJ2-2
CASSLSGVIYNEQFF | TGTGCCAGCAGCCTGAGCGGGGTTATTTACAATGAGCAGTTCTTC | TRBV7-3 | TRBD2 | NA | TRBJ2-1
CASSATSWETQYF | TGTGCCAGCAGTGCGACTAGCTGGGAGACCCAGTACTTC | TRBV2 | TRBD2 | NA | TRBJ2-5
CASSLSVGENIQYF | TGTGCCAGCAGCTTATCCGTAGGGGAAAACATTCAGTACTTC | TRBV11-2 | NA | NA | TRBJ2-4
CAWKPGLAGVEQFF | TGTGCCTGGAAACCGGGACTAGCGGGAGTTGAGCAGTTCTTC | TRBV30 | TRBD2 | NA | TRBJ2-1
CASSRDRLNTEAFF | TGTGCCAGCAGCAGGGACAGGTTGAACACTGAAGCTTTCTTT | TRBV7-8 | TRBD1 | NA | TRBJ1-1
CAWTSGQGNSPLHF | TGTGCCTGGACTTCCGGGCAGGGGAATTCACCCCTCCACTTT | TRBV30 | NA | NA | TRBJ1-6
CASSQTGTGGEKLFF | TGCGCCAGCAGCCAAACCGGGACAGGAGGGGAAAAACTGTTTTTT | TRBV4-1 | TRBD1 | once | TRBJ1-4
CASSLDPGLVYEQYF | TGTGCCAGCAGCTTAGACCCGGGACTAGTCTACGAGCAGTACTTC | TRBV7-9 | TRBD2 | NA | TRBJ2-7
CASRGTVNSPLHF | TGTGCCAGCAGGGGGACAGTTAATTCACCCCTCCACTTT | TRBV12-3/TRBV12-4 | TRBD1 | once | TRBJ1-6
CASSWPPERNYEQYF | TGTGCCAGCAGCTGGCCCCCCGAGAGGAACTACGAGCAGTACTTC | TRBV5-5 | NA | NA | TRBJ2-7
CASSPPSRSYGYTF | TGTGCCAGTAGTCCACCTAGTAGAAGCTATGGCTACACCTTC | TRBV19 | NA | NA | TRBJ1-2
CASSLSWTRITSFSYEQYF | TGTGCCAGCAGCTTGAGTTGGACTAGAATCACGAGTTTTTCCTACGAGCAGTACTTC | TRBV5-5 | TRBD2 | NA | TRBJ2-7
CASRSDPGSASPLHF | TGTGCCAGCAGAAGTGACCCAGGGTCCGCTTCACCCCTCCACTTT | TRBV6-4 | NA | NA | TRBJ1-6
CASSLYGGVYGYTF | TGTGCCAGCAGCTTATACGGGGGAGTCTATGGCTACACCTTC | TRBV13 | NA | few | TRBJ1-2
CASTPDTYTEAFF | TGTGCCAGCACCCCGGACACCTACACTGAAGCTTTCTTT | TRBV2 | NA | NA | TRBJ1-1
CAWTVRRPSGGYEQYF | TGTGCCTGGACCGTTCGGCGACCAAGCGGGGGCTACGAGCAGTACTTC | TRBV30 | TRBD2 | NA | TRBJ2-7
CASSSRSSGCSYEQYF | TGTGCCAGCAGCTCAAGGAGTAGCGGGTGCTCCTACGAGCAGTACTTC | TRBV7-7 | TRBD2 | NA | TRBJ2-7
CASSPGTSGSKVLETQYF | TGCGCCAGCAGCCCAGGGACTAGCGGGTCGAAGGTTTTGGAGACCCAGTACTTC | TRBV5-1 | TRBD2 | NA | TRBJ2-5
CASSLASGRAGGTGELFF | TGTGCCAGCAGCTTGGCTAGCGGGAGGGCCGGGGGCACCGGGGAGCTGTTTTTT | TRBV5-4 | TRBD2 | NA | TRBJ2-2
CASSPDQMTGNQPQHF | TGTGCCAGCAGTCCCGATCAAATGACGGGAAATCAGCCCCAGCATTTT | TRBV28 | NA | NA | TRBJ1-5
CASSQVAGGNQPQHF | TGCGCCAGCAGCCAAGTGGCAGGGGGCAATCAGCCCCAGCATTTT | TRBV4-1 | NA | NA | TRBJ1-5
CASRSTGSYSNQPQHF | TGTGCCAGCAGGTCGACTGGGAGCTATAGCAATCAGCCCCAGCATTTT | TRBV28 | NA | NA | TRBJ1-5
CASSVSGAITDTQYF | TGTGCCAGCAGCGTAAGCGGGGCAATCACAGATACGCAGTATTTT | TRBV9 | TRBD2 | NA | TRBJ2-3
CASSQGLAGTYEQYF | TGTGCCAGCAGCCAGGGACTAGCGGGGACCTACGAGCAGTACTTC | TRBV3-1/TRBV3-2 | TRBD2 | NA | TRBJ2-7
CAWSPKGRAIETGELFF | TGTGCCTGGAGTCCGAAGGGGAGGGCCATAGAGACCGGGGAGCTGTTTTTT | TRBV30 | TRBD2 | NA | TRBJ2-2
CASSRDRVGTGELFF | TGTGCCAGCAGTCGGGACAGGGTGGGAACCGGGGAGCTGTTTTTT | TRBV28 | TRBD1 | NA | TRBJ2-2